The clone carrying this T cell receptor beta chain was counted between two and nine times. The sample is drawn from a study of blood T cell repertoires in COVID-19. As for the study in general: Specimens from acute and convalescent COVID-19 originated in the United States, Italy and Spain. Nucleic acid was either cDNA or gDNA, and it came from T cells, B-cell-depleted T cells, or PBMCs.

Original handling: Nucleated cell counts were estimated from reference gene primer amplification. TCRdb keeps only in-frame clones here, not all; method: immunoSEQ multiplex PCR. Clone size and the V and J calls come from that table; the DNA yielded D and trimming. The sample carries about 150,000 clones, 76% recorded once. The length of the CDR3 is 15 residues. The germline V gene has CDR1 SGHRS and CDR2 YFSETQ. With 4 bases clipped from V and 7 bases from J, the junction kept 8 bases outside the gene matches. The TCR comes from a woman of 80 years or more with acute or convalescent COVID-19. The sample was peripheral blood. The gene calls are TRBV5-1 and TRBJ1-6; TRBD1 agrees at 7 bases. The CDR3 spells CASSNRDRGNSPLHF. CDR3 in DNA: TGCGCCAGCAGCAACCGGGACAGAGGGAATTCACCCCTCCACTTT.